This TCR beta chain emerged from a study of OX40 agonist ivuxolimab in advanced cancers. Across the whole study: The mean age was approximately 60 years, ranging from about 20 to 79, with under 90% of participants male. Three patients showed partial responses: one hepatocellular carcinoma and two cutaneous melanoma cases.

Prior autoimmune disease or systemic immunosuppression barred patients. With respect to this clone: Its antigen is undetermined.

Study-wide results and caveats: Expanded clones were, on average, more numerous among CD8+ T cells than CD4+.

Repertoires were generated with immunoSEQ multiplex PCR, while TCRdb's copy carries only in-frame clones and drops some. The sample lists roughly 38,000 clones, approximately 78% occurring once. Germline V gene sequence: CDR1 WNHNN, CDR2 SYGVQD (reference sequence). With 2 bases clipped from V and 1 base from J, the junction kept 10 bases outside the gene matches. This CDR3 contains 18 residues. The chain recombines TRBV10-1 with TRBJ2-3; 9 nucleotides agree with TRBD1. Sequencing was performed on CD4+ or CD8+ T cells sorted from blood, taken in a trial of the OX40 agonist ivuxolimab. This clonotype was sampled from an adult with an advanced solid tumor such as melanoma, head and neck, liver or kidney cancer. The DNA for the CDR3 is TGCGCCAGCAGTGAGCCCCAAACAGGGGGCAAGGGCACAGATACGCAGTATTTT. It codes for CASSEPQTGGKGTDTQYF.